This paragraph covers one T cell receptor (beta chain) sequence. Its antigen specificity is not known. No much larger clone exists at a distance of one base, and base qualities are not known. These reads were obtained on an Illumina HiSeq 1500. TCRdb reprocessing: public reads trimmed at Q25 with fastp, clones called with MiXCR, in-frame beta chains kept. One record per CDR3 amino acid sequence lists the most common genes and DNA. The sample data list fewer than 650,000 distinct CDR3 sequences, and almost 40% of these were observed just once. The ten largest clones take up roughly 50% of the sample. The label giving this sample's treatment or condition can be read as: in vitro stimulation with specific CMV peptide epitopes to enrich CMV-specific T cells. The data were obtained in a study of T cell repertoires in cytomegalovirus infection (dated 2019 in TCRdb). For the wider study: The peptide stimulations were aimed at well-studied HLA-B-restricted epitopes as well as recently identified HLA-C-restricted CMV epitopes, whose presentation resists viral immunomodulation. Donor HLA type was relevant to the analysis, because carriage of CMV infection together with the matching HLA type was indicated by public TCR beta signatures.

What the work shows at the level of the full study, not this receptor alone: In both this cohort and an independent roughly 330-donor cohort, the cumulative frequency of public TCR beta family members distinguished carriers of CMV infection plus the relevant HLA type. The ex vivo response was dominated by HLA-C-restricted CMV-specific TCR beta clonotypes, and the single most frequent clonotype in two of eight donors was supplied by these HLA-C-restricted clonotypes.

The source material was cultured PBMCs, sampled from culture after CMV antigen stimulation. This sequence originates from a human donor in good health (CMV status not recorded). Some clones in this sample may be carry-over from other donors' samples.

The CDR3 region reads CSASQGAANTEAFF. The nucleotides are TGCAGTGCTAGTCAGGGGGCCGCGAACACTGAAGCTTTCTTT. Rearrangement joined TRBV20-1 to TRBJ1-1; a stretch of 8 junction bases matches TRBD1. V loses 3 bases at its end and J loses 1 base; junction bases beyond the gene matches: 4. CDR1 and CDR2, per the germline V gene (reference sequence), are DFQATT and SNEGSKA. The CDR3 covers 14 residues, taking in both the cysteine and the phenylalanine. Only CDR3 DNA is held: 42 bases, read in frame from base 1.